Presented here are 31 T cell receptor beta chains from one specimen sequenced in a study of blood T cells in healthy people across ages. Primers used in a second PCR of about 7 to 11 cycles were a sample-barcoded 5' primer and a J-beta primer mix. TCRdb itself ran the 5' RACE reads through MiXCR, one entry per CDR3 protein. Of under 2 million distinct CDR3 sequences in the sample, about 32% were seen once. Material: blood. Receptor source: a woman aged 25 to 39 in good health.

This clonotype was found a few times. The chain carries TRBV20-1 and TRBJ2-7, with 12 positions matching TRBD1. Germline-derived CDR1 and CDR2 are DFQATT and SNEGSKA (reference sequence). Germline trimming cut 4 bases from V and 6 bases from J; bases unmatched to any gene: 7. This CDR3 has 14 residues. The CDR3 here is CSATGTGGLGEQYF. The CDR3, as DNA: TGCAGTGCTACCGGGACAGGGGGCCTCGGCGAGCAGTACTTC.

This clonotype was found many times. This rearrangement joins TRBV6-2 or TRBV6-3 to TRBJ2-5; D call uncertain. The germline V gene has CDR1 MNHEY and CDR2 SVGEGT. The germline V and J ends were trimmed by 10 bases and 1 base, with 4 bases remaining between them. The CDR3 extends over 10 amino acids. Written as DNA, the CDR3 is TGTGCCACTTCCCAAGAGACCCAGTACTTC. It yields the protein CATSQETQYF.

This chain connects TRBV5-5 to TRBJ2-1; 8 bases map to TRBD1. Germline CDR1 is SGHKS and CDR2 is YYEKEE (reference sequence). The ends lost 1 base at V and 7 bases at J; junction bases unmatched: 10. The CDR3 spans 16 residues. The CDR3 is CASSLNSQGGRNEQFF. The CDR3 region has the DNA TGTGCCAGCAGCTTGAACTCACAGGGGGGTCGGAATGAGCAGTTCTTC.

The chain recombines TRBV7-8 with TRBJ2-1; 8 nucleotides match TRBD2. V gave up 1 base and J gave up 6 bases; unmatched junction bases: 5. Looked up from germline, CDR1 is SGHVS and CDR2 is FQNEAQ. This CDR3 is built from 15 residues. The CDR3 sequence is CASSLGGGPGNEQFF. Here the CDR3 DNA reads TGTGCCAGCAGCTTAGGCGGGGGGCCGGGCAATGAGCAGTTCTTC. Based on the CDR3 plus reference TRBV7-8 and TRBJ2-1, the full variable domain is GAGVSQSPRYKVAKRGQDVALRCDPISGHVSLFWYQQALGQGPEFLTYFQNEAQLDKSGLPSDRFFAERPEGSVSTLKIQRTQQEDSAVYLCASSLGGGPGNEQFFGPGTRLTVL.

J is TRBJ1-2 and V is TRBV7-9; D perhaps matches TRBD1 (5 bases). The germline V gene encodes CDR1 SEHNR and CDR2 FQNEAQ (reference sequence). The CDR3 has 15 amino acids. V gave up 1 base and J gave up 1 base, with 10 bases separating them. The CDR3 bases are TGTGCCAGCAGCTTAGGCGGAGGGGTTAACTATGGCTACACCTTC. This translates into CASSLGGGVNYGYTF.

This clonotype was recorded a few times. The chain combines TRBV5-1 with TRBJ2-1; the D gene is possibly TRBD2 (5 bases). This CDR3 is built from 14 residues. From germline, CDR1 is SGHRS and CDR2 YFSETQ. V was clipped by 0 bases and J by 6 bases, with 10 bases between them. For the CDR3, the DNA is TGCGCCAGCAGCTTGGCCGAGAGCGGCAATGAGCAGTTCTTC. It codes for CASSLAESGNEQFF.

The V call is TRBV3-1, the J call TRBJ2-2, with 7 bases aligning to TRBD2. From germline, CDR1 is LGHDT and CDR2 YNNKEL (reference sequence). CDR3 length equals 15 residues. Unmatched junction bases numbered 6, after V lost 2 bases and J lost 6 bases. The CDR3 loop reads CASSQPSRGAGELFF. CDR3 nucleotide sequence: TGTGCCAGCAGCCAACCGTCCCGGGGGGCCGGGGAGCTGTTTTTT.

The chain combines TRBV6-2 or TRBV6-3 with TRBJ2-1; D ambiguous. CDR3 length equals 12 residues. Germline V lookup: CDR1 MNHEY, CDR2 SVGEGT. The ends were cut back, 0 bases at V and 9 bases at J, with 6 bases in the middle. The CDR3 coding sequence is TGTGCCAGCAGTTACTCCCCGATTGAGCAGTTCTTC. This translates into CASSYSPIEQFF.

The chain couples TRBV24-1 to TRBJ2-5; 7 positions agree with TRBD2. The CDR3 covers 15 residues. V lost 1 base, J lost 5 bases, and 6 bases stayed unmatched. CDR1 is KGHDR and CDR2 is SFDVKD in the germline V gene. CDR3 DNA: TGTGCCACCAGTGATTTCCCGGGAGGCGGGGAGACCCAGTACTTC. Protein product: CATSDFPGGGETQYF.

The rearrangement uses TRBV24-1 and TRBJ2-1, with 7 nucleotides matching TRBD1. Per germline, CDR1 KGHDR and CDR2 SFDVKD. J gave up 7 bases and V 6 bases, and 5 bases lay outside the gene matches. This CDR3 comprises 13 residues. CDR3 DNA: TGTGCCACCAGTACGAGGGGGCGGAATGAGCAGTTCTTC. Residues: CATSTRGRNEQFF.

This sequence joins TRBV20-1 and TRBJ1-2; 7 bases match TRBD1. The CDR3 covers 13 residues. The V segment lost 5 bases and the J segment 2 bases; nucleotides outside the gene matches: 5. From germline, CDR1 is DFQATT and CDR2 SNEGSKA (reference sequence). CDR3 sequence: CSAAQTGNYGYTF. CDR3 DNA: TGCAGTGCTGCCCAGACAGGGAACTATGGCTACACCTTC.

The chain joins TRBV4-2 to TRBJ1-4; possible D gene TRBD1, 6 bases. Trimming took off 1 base at V and 5 bases at J, with 11 bases between the two ends. Germline values: CDR1 LGHNA, CDR2 YNFKEQ. The CDR3 extends over 15 amino acids. The CDR3 loop reads CASSQGGGGNEKLFF. CDR3 in DNA: TGTGCCAGCAGCCAAGGGGGCGGGGGCAATGAAAAACTGTTTTTT.

This clonotype was counted between two and nine times. The chain combines TRBV5-1 with TRBJ2-1; 12 bases are a match to TRBD1. The ends lost 4 bases at V and 7 bases at J; junction bases unmatched: 12. The CDR3 consists of 17 residues. Germline V lookup: CDR1 SGHRS, CDR2 YFSETQ. This chain's CDR3 is CASSQLSGTGGGNEQFF. The DNA for the CDR3 is TGCGCCAGCAGCCAACTCTCCGGGACAGGGGGCGGGAATGAGCAGTTCTTC.

This clonotype was seen a handful of times. The CDR3, as DNA: TGTGCCAGCAGCTTAGCAATCGGGACTAGCGGGAGGAGGACAGATACGCAGTATTTT. Its translation: CASSLAIGTSGRRTDTQYF. J is TRBJ2-3 and V is TRBV11-2; 15 bases fit TRBD2. This CDR3 is built from 19 residues. The ends lost 1 base at V and 3 bases at J; junction bases unmatched: 8. The germline V gene encodes CDR1 SGHAT and CDR2 FQNNGV.

The sample holds a few counts of this clonotype. This may arise from a read error, as a much more abundant clone is one base away. The chain joins TRBV29-1 to TRBJ2-1; D gene ambiguous. V shed 5 bases and J shed 7 bases, with 6 bases lying between them. CDR1 is SQVTM and CDR2 is ANQGSEA in the germline V gene. This CDR3 has 10 amino acids. In DNA, the CDR3 is TGCAGCGTTAGATGGAATGAGCAGTTCTTC. Translating it yields CSVRWNEQFF.

This clonotype was seen many times. The V call is TRBV5-1, the J call TRBJ1-5; D remains unclear. CDR1 and CDR2 (germline): SGHRS, YFSETQ. This CDR3 is 15 amino acids long. V lost 0 bases and J 0 bases, leaving 7 bases between the germline ends. CDR3 DNA: TGCGCCAGCAGCTTGGGCCAGTATAGCAATCAGCCCCAGCATTTT. Encoded protein: CASSLGQYSNQPQHF.

This clonotype was counted only a few times. V is TRBV7-8 and J is TRBJ1-4; no definite D call. Between the trimmed V and J ends, which lost 4 bases and 4 bases, there was a span of 19 bases. Germline V lookup: CDR1 SGHVS, CDR2 FQNEAQ. This CDR3 is built from 17 residues. CDR3 DNA sequence: TGTGCCAGCAGCTCCACTTTTTTGGCGTACGTTAATGAAAAACTGTTTTTT. Residues: CASSSTFLAYVNEKLFF.

This clonotype was observed a handful of times. The J gene is TRBJ2-7, the V gene TRBV10-3; 15 nucleotides align to TRBD2. Germline V lookup: CDR1 ENHRY, CDR2 SYGVKD. The CDR3 spans 18 residues. With V trimmed by 3 bases and J by 2 bases, 8 bases remained unmatched. The DNA for the CDR3 is TGTGCCATCAGTGATTCGGGACTAGCGGGAGGAAGTCCCTACGAGCAGTACTTC. Its translation: CAISDSGLAGGSPYEQYF.

V usage is TRBV3-1 and J usage is TRBJ2-3; TRBD1 is a possible D gene (6 bases). The CDR3 is 13 amino acids. Trimming removed 0 bases at V and 14 bases at J, with 15 bases between. Germline-derived CDR1 and CDR2 are LGHDT and YNNKEL (reference sequence). The CDR3 loop is CASSQERGRGWYF. The CDR3 region has the DNA TGTGCCAGCAGCCAAGAAAGGGGCAGGGGTTGGTATTTT.

V usage is TRBV4-1 and J usage is TRBJ2-3; D may be TRBD1 or TRBD2 (6 bases each). V gave up 1 base and J gave up 0 bases, with 14 bases separating them. The CDR3 is 17 residues long. Germline values: CDR1 MGHRA, CDR2 YSYEKL. The CDR3 nucleotides are TGCGCCAGCAGCCAAGCGGGGGCGCTAACTAGCACAGATACGCAGTATTTT. It encodes CASSQAGALTSTDTQYF.

Only one count was recorded for this clonotype. A read error may account for a junction end that differs from germline. V is TRBV7-6 and J is TRBJ2-7; D call uncertain. The CDR3 length is 14 residues. Germline CDR1 and CDR2: SGHVS and FNYEAQ. CDR3 residues: CASSEFGSSYGQYF. The DNA for the CDR3 is TGTGCCAGCAGCGAATTCGGGTCCTCCTACGGGCAGTACTTC.

The chain employs TRBV2 and TRBJ1-2; D call uncertain. CDR1 is SNHLY, CDR2 FYNNEI, per germline. This CDR3 spans 11 amino acids. V was cut by 6 bases and J by 7 bases, with 9 bases left in between. Here the CDR3 DNA reads TGTGCCAGCAGACCCGAAGGTGGCTACACCTTC. As protein: CASRPEGGYTF.

DNA of the CDR3: TGCAGCGTTGATTTAGAAGGTGAGCAGTTCTTC. As protein: CSVDLEGEQFF. This chain connects TRBV29-1 to TRBJ2-1, with D uncertain. The CDR3 sequence is 11 residues long. Germline CDR1 reads SQVTM; CDR2 reads ANQGSEA. V lost 3 bases and J lost 9, with 9 bases in between.

This clonotype has a handful of counts. V and J are TRBV7-9 and TRBJ2-1; tentative D call: TRBD2 (6 bases). There are 14 residues in the CDR3. Germline V gene data show CDR1 as SEHNR and CDR2 as FQNEAQ (reference sequence). The V end lost 3 bases, the J end lost 8 bases, and 14 bases lay between the germline ends. This CDR3 reads CASSLGGTGDEQFF. CDR3 nucleotides: TGTGCCAGCAGCTTGGGCGGGACCGGCGATGAGCAGTTCTTC.

The chain joins TRBV27 to TRBJ1-2; D may be TRBD1 (5 bases). Germline V CDR1 and CDR2: MNHEY, SMNVEV (reference sequence). CDR3 length equals 15 residues. Trimming stripped 4 bases from V and 2 bases from J, with 14 bases between. CDR3 loop: CASSSTVLRNYGYTF. The CDR3 DNA follows: TGTGCCAGCAGTTCGACAGTGCTACGGAACTATGGCTACACCTTC.

The rearrangement links TRBV30 to TRBJ2-3; the D gene is possibly TRBD1 (6 bases). Germline V lookup: CDR1 GTSNPN, CDR2 SVGIG (reference sequence). V lost 1 base and J lost 0, with 8 bases in between. There are 14 residues in the CDR3. The CDR3 region is CAWSGQASTDTQYF. CDR3 bases: TGTGCCTGGAGTGGACAGGCCAGCACAGATACGCAGTATTTT.

With respect to this clonotype: The germline gene is not matched at one end of the junction; a read error may be the cause. The chain links TRBV4-1 to TRBJ2-1; TRBD2 matches at 14 bases. Germline V gene sequence: CDR1 MGHRA, CDR2 YSYEKL. There are 16 residues in the CDR3. This CDR3 is CASSQGTSGRPHEQFF. The DNA of the CDR3 is TGCGCCAGCAGTCAAGGGACTAGCGGGAGACCCCATGAGCAGTTCTTC.

CDR3 coding DNA: TGTGCCAGCAGTTCCCGAGGGGGCAGGGCCCACAATGAGCAGTTCTTC. Amino acid sequence: CASSSRGGRAHNEQFF. The chain recombines TRBV6-6 with TRBJ2-1, with 7 bases that match TRBD1. The CDR3 runs 16 residues. Looked up from germline, CDR1 is MNHNY and CDR2 is SVGAGI (reference sequence). The ends lost 4 bases at V and 5 bases at J; junction bases unmatched: 11.

This clonotype was detected ten times or more. The chain is built from TRBV7-9 and TRBJ2-5; 10 bases agree with TRBD2. Germline V gives CDR1 SEHNR, CDR2 FQNEAQ (reference sequence). The CDR3 has 15 amino acids. V trimming: 4 bases; J trimming: 5 bases; junction bases outside the gene matches: 7. Here the CDR3 DNA reads TGTGCCAGCAGCTGGATTCTAGCGGGGGACGAGACCCAGTACTTC. It codes for CASSWILAGDETQYF.

This clonotype was counted only a few times. This sequence joins TRBV7-2 and TRBJ2-1; D not certain. V shed 5 bases and J shed 9 bases, with 11 bases lying between them. The CDR3 consists of 12 residues. The germline CDR1 and CDR2 sequences are SGHTA and FQGNSA. This chain's CDR3 is CASSATIGEQFF. For the CDR3, the DNA is TGTGCCAGCAGCGCTACAATTGGTGAGCAGTTCTTC.

This chain uses TRBV11-2 with TRBJ2-1; 10 bases match TRBD2. V dropped 4 bases and J dropped 4; count of bases not matched to a gene: 10. Germline CDR1 SGHAT, CDR2 FQNNGV. CDR3 length: 17 residues. The CDR3 spells CASSSFKGLANYNEQFF. The CDR3 region has the DNA TGTGCCAGCAGCTCGTTTAAGGGACTAGCGAATTACAATGAGCAGTTCTTC.